This T cell receptor (beta chain) was captured by sequencing in a study of post-analysis software for immune sequencing data. Looking at the study overall: Disease courses included relapsing-remitting, secondary progressive and progressive-relapsing multiple sclerosis.

The CDR3 is 16 residues long. Regarding the study as a whole: Comparison with controls showed significantly lower normalized Chao1 diversity in multiple sclerosis patients. Those samples that were prepared in the same batch co-clustered strongly by F measure. TRBV segments more frequent in patients than in controls numbered five and included TRBV5-6, TRBV5-1 and TRBV20-1.

Prepared TCR beta cDNA libraries contained unique molecular identifiers. Out of roughly 0.95 to 10 million T cells, a few hundred thousand cDNA molecules were generated. TCRdb used MiXCR to reprocess the PCR reads, holding one entry per CDR3 protein. This table has fewer than 850,000 distinct CDR3 sequences, roughly 27% appearing once. With respect to this clonotype: The antigen remains undetermined.

J is TRBJ2-1 and V is TRBV12-3 or TRBV12-4; 8 bases map to TRBD2. The sample was blood. The receptor's source is a girl between 5 and 17 years old with multiple sclerosis. The CDR3 reads CVSLGTAGGSYNEQFF. The CDR3 DNA reads TGTGTCAGTCTCGGGACGGCGGGGGGCTCCTACAATGAGCAGTTCTTC.